This T cell receptor (beta chain) is from a study of Graves' ophthalmopathy and Graves' hyperthyroidism. Study-wide background: Researchers obtained peripheral blood at initial diagnosis, before any treatment had begun.

Researchers turned away patients with other autoimmune diseases, uncontrolled infections, pregnancy or lactation. Amplified material comprised TCR beta CDR3 regions derived from RNA transcripts. HTBI primers served in a first-round RT-PCR, which a second-round multiplex PCR followed. TCRdb re-analysed the multiplex PCR reads in MiXCR, keeping a single row per CDR3 protein. The table lists around 600,000 distinct CDR3 sequences, roughly two fifths of them singletons. CDR1 ENHRY and CDR2 SYGVKD come from the germline V gene. The CDR3 is 15 amino acids. In the case of this clonotype: What it binds is unknown.

Study findings and constraints: Detected in blood as well were most expanded thyroid clonotypes with frequency above 0.001. Sensitivity of under 71% and specificity of nearly 75% were achieved by the model that predicted ophthalmopathy progression.

The clonotype was recovered from an adult man with Graves' ophthalmopathy. The chain carries TRBV10-3 and TRBJ2-7; 8 nucleotides agree with TRBD1. The DNA end is a closer match to TRBJ2-5, so the J assignment may be wrong. Sequencing was performed on peripheral blood. CDR3 residues: CAISVAGGLTETQYF. The CDR3, as DNA: TGTGCCATCAGTGTGGCAGGGGGCTTAACGGAGACCCAGTACTTC.